Below are 13 T cell receptor beta chains sequenced from a single sample in a study of cytomegalovirus exposure and HLA in healthy donors. Use of 60 Vbeta and 13 Jbeta primers characterized the PCR. Libraries were prepared by immunoSEQ multiplex PCR; TCRdb keeps only in-frame clonotypes and omits some of them. This sample has 65,000 to 100,000 clones; roughly 83% occur once, and the top ten carry about 15%. The sample taken for sequencing was PBMCs. The receptors were gathered from a woman aged 40 to 55 in good health and CMV-seropositive.

J is TRBJ1-5 and V is TRBV28; 8 bases line up with TRBD1. CDR1 is MDHEN, CDR2 SYDVKM, per germline. The CDR3 has 16 residues. V trimming: 7 bases; J trimming: 1 base; junction bases outside the gene matches: 9. In DNA, the CDR3 is TGTGCCAGCACGGGCAGGGGGCAATCGAGCAATCAGCCCCAGCATTTT. As protein: CASTGRGQSSNQPQHF.

V usage is TRBV5-6 and J usage is TRBJ1-1; D is unclear. CDR3 length: 15 residues. CDR1 and CDR2 from the germline V gene are SGHDT and YYEEEE. Trimming stripped 0 bases from V and 0 bases from J, with 9 bases between. In nucleotides, the CDR3 is TGTGCCAGCAGCTTGGCCGGGAGGGTGAACACTGAAGCTTTCTTT. Its protein is CASSLAGRVNTEAFF.

The chain carries TRBV11-2 and TRBJ1-3; D gene ambiguous. CDR3 length: 12 residues. V lost 2 bases to trimming and J lost 4 bases, with 3 bases between them. The germline V gene encodes CDR1 SGHAT and CDR2 FQNNGV. CDR3 sequence (DNA): TGTGCCAGCAGCTTACAGGGAAACACCATATATTTT. It is translated as CASSLQGNTIYF. The full variable domain, its missing parts supplied by reference TRBV11-2 and TRBJ1-3, is EAGVAQSPRYKIIEKRQSVAFWCNPISGHATLYWYQQILGQGPKLLIQFQNNGVVDDSQLPKDRFSAERLKGVDSTLKIQPAKLEDSAVYLCASSLQGNTIYFGEGSWLTVV.

This chain connects TRBV15 to TRBJ1-1; D unclear. Between the trimmed V and J ends, which lost 2 bases and 1 base, there was a span of 8 bases. CDR1 is LNHNV and CDR2 is YYDKDF in the germline V gene (reference sequence). The CDR3 is made up of 14 amino acids. The CDR3 nucleotides are TGTGCCACCAGCAGAAACAGCAAGAACACTGAAGCTTTCTTT. Translating gives CATSRNSKNTEAFF.

This clone was seen a few times. V and J are TRBV7-9 and TRBJ2-7; no clear D. The CDR3 runs 12 residues. Trimming cost V 5 bases and J 0 bases, with 5 bases left between them. Per the germline V gene, CDR1 is SEHNR and CDR2 is FQNEAQ (reference sequence). As DNA, the CDR3 is TGTGCCAGCAGCCTGAGCTCCTACGAGCAGTACTTC. It is translated as CASSLSSYEQYF.

V is TRBV5-1 and J is TRBJ1-4, with D unresolved. Trimming stripped 1 base from V and 8 bases from J, with 12 bases between. CDR3 length: 14 residues. Germline values: CDR1 SGHRS, CDR2 YFSETQ. The DNA for the CDR3 is TGCGCCAGCAGCTTGCCGGGGTTCGGAGAAAAACTGTTTTTT. Translation: CASSLPGFGEKLFF. The variable domain in full, with the rest retrieved from reference TRBV5-1 and TRBJ1-4, is KAGVTQTPRYLIKTRGQQVTLSCSPISGHRSVSWYQQTPGQGLQFLFEYFSETQRNKGNFPGRFSGRQFSNSRSEMNVSTLELGDSALYLCASSLPGFGEKLFFGSGTQLSVL.

The V and J genes are TRBV19 and TRBJ2-5; possible D gene TRBD2, 7 bases. The CDR3 runs 15 residues. The germline V gene has CDR1 LNHDA and CDR2 SQIVND (reference sequence). V shed 2 bases and J shed 5 bases, with 15 bases lying between them. The CDR3 DNA is TGTGCCAGTAGTATATCTCAGGGGAGGGAGGAGACCCAGTACTTC. Translated: CASSISQGREETQYF.

The CDR3 coding sequence is TGTGCCTGGATGGGGGGGAGGGTTGAAGCTTTCTTT. Protein product: CAWMGGRVEAFF. The V and J genes are TRBV30 and TRBJ1-1; the D gene is possibly TRBD1 (5 bases). The V and J ends lost 4 bases and 7 bases respectively, with 13 bases between them. In germline, CDR1 is GTSNPN, CDR2 SVGIG (reference sequence). The CDR3 covers 12 residues.

The rearrangement joins TRBV29-1 to TRBJ1-2; D perhaps matches TRBD1 (6 bases). Germline CDR1 is SQVTM and CDR2 is ANQGSEA. V gave up 5 bases and J gave up 3 bases, with 22 bases separating them. CDR3 size: 16 residues. The CDR3 coding sequence is TGCAGCGTTCCCTCGACAGGTGGGGTGGGATACTATGGCTACACCTTC. This translates into CSVPSTGGVGYYGYTF. The full variable domain, rest sourced from reference TRBV29-1 and TRBJ1-2, is SAVISQKPSRDICQRGTSLTIQCQVDSQVTMMFWYRQQPGQSLTLIATANQGSEATYESGFVIDKFPISRPNLTFSTLTVSNMSPEDSSIYLCSVPSTGGVGYYGYTFGSGTRLTVV.

This rearrangement joins TRBV27 to TRBJ2-7; TRBD1 is a possible D gene (6 bases). V lost 5 bases and J 0 bases, leaving 14 bases between the germline ends. CDR3 size: 15 residues. Per the germline V gene, CDR1 is MNHEY and CDR2 is SMNVEV (reference sequence). The CDR3 DNA reads TGTGCCAGCAGTCCAAACAGGGATCTCTCCTACGAGCAGTACTTC. Residues: CASSPNRDLSYEQYF.

The gene calls are TRBV6-5 and TRBJ1-2; a weak D match, TRBD1 (5 bases). V was trimmed by 5 bases and J by 4 bases, leaving 11 bases between them. The CDR3 contains 13 residues. The germline V gene has CDR1 MNHEY and CDR2 SVGAGI. DNA for the CDR3: TGTGCCAGCAGTCCACAGGTCTTCTATGGCTACACCTTC. Protein: CASSPQVFYGYTF.

The V call is TRBV5-1, the J call TRBJ2-5; possibly TRBD1 for D (5 bases). The CDR3 is made up of 14 amino acids. The germline V and J ends were trimmed by 0 bases and 5 bases, with 11 bases remaining between them. Looked up from germline, CDR1 is SGHRS and CDR2 is YFSETQ. CDR3 sequence (DNA): TGCGCCAGCAGCTTGGGGGCAGGGATTGAGACCCAGTACTTC. Protein product: CASSLGAGIETQYF. Looking up the rest from reference TRBV5-1 and TRBJ2-5 gives the full variable domain: KAGVTQTPRYLIKTRGQQVTLSCSPISGHRSVSWYQQTPGQGLQFLFEYFSETQRNKGNFPGRFSGRQFSNSRSEMNVSTLELGDSALYLCASSLGAGIETQYFGPGTRLLVL.

The chain employs TRBV28 and TRBJ2-7, with 10 bases identical to TRBD2. The V gene's germline CDR1 is MDHEN and CDR2 SYDVKM. With 8 bases clipped from V and 4 bases from J, the junction kept 8 bases outside the gene matches. This CDR3 comprises 14 residues. The CDR3 DNA reads as TGTGCCAGCTCCCCTAGCGGGAGTTCGTACGAGCAGTACTTC. Its protein is CASSPSGSSYEQYF.